This T cell receptor beta chain was identified during a study of T cell repertoires in cytomegalovirus infection. TCRdb re-analysed the reads in MiXCR, keeping a single row per CDR3 protein. This table has roughly 860,000 distinct CDR3 sequences, 32% appearing once. Note on this clonotype: Its antigen is still unknown. A clone one base away is much larger, so this may be a read error.

V was clipped by 1 base and J by 8 bases, with 13 bases between them. Germline V gives CDR1 SGHTA, CDR2 FQGNSA. CDR3 length equals 14 residues. The receptor's source is a human donor in good health (CMV status not recorded). Some clones in this sample may be carry-over from other donors' samples. Source: cultured CD8+ T cells from PBMCs, taken from culture after CMV antigen stimulation. This chain joins TRBV7-2 and TRBJ2-3; D unresolved. The CDR3 region is CASSLVDDSGTQYF. The DNA of the CDR3 is TGTGCCAGCAGCTTAGTGGACGACTCCGGTACGCAGTATTTT.